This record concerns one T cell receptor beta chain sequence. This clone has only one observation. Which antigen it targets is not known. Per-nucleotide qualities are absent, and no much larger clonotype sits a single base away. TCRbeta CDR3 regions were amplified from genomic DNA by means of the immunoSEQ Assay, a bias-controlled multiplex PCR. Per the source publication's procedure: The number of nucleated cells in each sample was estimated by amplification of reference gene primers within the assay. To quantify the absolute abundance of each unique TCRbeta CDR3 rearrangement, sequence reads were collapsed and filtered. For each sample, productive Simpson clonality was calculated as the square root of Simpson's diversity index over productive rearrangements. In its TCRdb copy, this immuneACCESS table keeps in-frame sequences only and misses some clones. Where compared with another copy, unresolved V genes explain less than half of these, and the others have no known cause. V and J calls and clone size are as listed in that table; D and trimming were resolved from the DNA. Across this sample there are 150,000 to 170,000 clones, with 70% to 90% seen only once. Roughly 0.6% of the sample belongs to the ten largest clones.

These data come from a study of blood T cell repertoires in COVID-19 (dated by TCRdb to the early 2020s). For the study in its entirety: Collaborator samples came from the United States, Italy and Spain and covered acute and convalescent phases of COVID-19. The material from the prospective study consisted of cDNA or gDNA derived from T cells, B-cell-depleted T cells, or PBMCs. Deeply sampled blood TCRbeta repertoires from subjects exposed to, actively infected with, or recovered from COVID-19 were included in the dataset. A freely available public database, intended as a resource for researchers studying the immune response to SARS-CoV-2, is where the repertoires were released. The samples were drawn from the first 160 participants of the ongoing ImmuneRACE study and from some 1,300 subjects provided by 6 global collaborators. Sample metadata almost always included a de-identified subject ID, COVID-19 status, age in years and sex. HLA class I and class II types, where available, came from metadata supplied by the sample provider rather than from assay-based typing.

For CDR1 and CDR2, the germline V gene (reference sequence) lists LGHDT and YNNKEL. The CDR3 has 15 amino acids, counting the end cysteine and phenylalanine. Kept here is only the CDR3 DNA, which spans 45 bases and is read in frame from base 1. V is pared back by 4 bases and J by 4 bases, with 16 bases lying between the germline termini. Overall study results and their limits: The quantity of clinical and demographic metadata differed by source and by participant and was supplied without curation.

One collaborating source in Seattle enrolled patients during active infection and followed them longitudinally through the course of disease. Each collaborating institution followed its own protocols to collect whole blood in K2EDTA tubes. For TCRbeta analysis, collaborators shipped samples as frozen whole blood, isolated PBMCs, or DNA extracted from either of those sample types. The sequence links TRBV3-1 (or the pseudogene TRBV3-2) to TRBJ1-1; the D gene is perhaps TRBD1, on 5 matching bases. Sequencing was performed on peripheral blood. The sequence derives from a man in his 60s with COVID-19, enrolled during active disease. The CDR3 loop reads CASSPHQQEGTEAFF. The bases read TGTGCCAGCAGCCCCCATCAACAGGAAGGCACTGAAGCTTTCTTT.